This is a list of T cell receptor beta chains from one sample in a study of identical twins. TCRdb fed the 5' RACE reads into MiXCR, producing one record per CDR3 protein. The sample includes roughly 1,500,000 distinct CDR3 sequences, around a third of them seen just once. Sequencing was carried out using cord blood. Every receptor here comes from a newborn girl in good health. CDR3s include the opening cysteine and the closing phenylalanine or tryptophan. A D gene is named only where the DNA matches it firmly. Where a row states a size, it is once, few, many or the class of an expanded clone; other rows omit it.

CDR3aa,CDR3nt,d_gene,j_gene,v_gene,abundance
CASSQGTGFSYEQYF,TGTGCCAGCAGCCAAGGGACAGGGTTCTCCTACGAGCAGTACTTC,TRBD1,TRBJ2-7,TRBV7-9,-
CSAVSKTRSYNEQFF,TGCAGTGCTGTCTCAAAGACCCGCTCCTACAATGAGCAGTTCTTC,-,TRBJ2-1,TRBV20-1,few
CASSYRSPANEQYF,TGTGCCAGCAGTTACAGGTCCCCTGCCAACGAGCAGTACTTC,-,TRBJ2-7,TRBV6-5,few
CSVEALGEAGNYGYTF,TGCAGCGTTGAAGCCTTGGGGGAGGCGGGTAACTATGGCTACACCTTC,-,TRBJ1-2,TRBV29-1,few
CASSQKPDHLLYGYTF,TGTGCCAGCAGCCAAAAGCCGGACCACCTCCTCTATGGCTACACCTTC,-,TRBJ1-2,TRBV3-1,many
CSAWTGDTYEQYF,TGCAGCGCCTGGACAGGGGACACCTACGAGCAGTACTTC,TRBD1,TRBJ2-7,TRBV29-1,few
CASRDRGKQTQYF,TGTGCCAGCCGGGACAGGGGTAAACAGACCCAGTACTTC,TRBD1,TRBJ2-5,TRBV28,few
CASSYGHTEAFF,TGTGCCAGCAGTTACGGACACACTGAAGCTTTCTTT,-,TRBJ1-1,TRBV6-5,many
CSVIGQGLNEQFF,TGCAGCGTGATAGGACAGGGCCTCAATGAGCAGTTCTTC,TRBD1,TRBJ2-1,TRBV29-1,many
CATSRVHINYGYTF,TGTGCCACCAGCAGAGTTCACATCAACTATGGCTACACCTTC,-,TRBJ1-2,TRBV15,few
CASSWDGGRNTEAFF,TGTGCCAGCAGTTGGGACGGGGGGCGGAACACTGAAGCTTTCTTT,-,TRBJ1-1,TRBV6-2/TRBV6-3,-
CAWSVELGAGNQPQHF,TGTGCCTGGAGTGTCGAACTAGGGGCAGGGAATCAGCCCCAGCATTTT,-,TRBJ1-5,TRBV30,few
CASSLVLLVHEQFF,TGCGCCAGCAGCCTGGTTTTGTTAGTCCATGAGCAGTTCTTC,-,TRBJ2-1,TRBV4-1,-
CASRVRGLTNYGYTF,TGTGCCAGCAGGGTCAGGGGACTTACTAACTATGGCTACACCTTC,-,TRBJ1-2,TRBV12-3/TRBV12-4,few
CASSVGLPWEQFF,TGTGCCAGCAGCGTAGGCCTCCCCTGGGAGCAGTTCTTC,-,TRBJ2-1,TRBV9,-
CSAGDRLAEAFF,TGCAGTGCGGGGGACAGGTTGGCTGAAGCTTTCTTT,TRBD1,TRBJ1-1,TRBV20-1,few
CATSSLGGSTDTQYF,TGTGCCACCAGCAGTCTAGGGGGTAGCACAGATACGCAGTATTTT,-,TRBJ2-3,TRBV15,-
CASSGTGRSTEAFF,TGTGCCAGTTCCGGGACAGGGAGAAGCACTGAAGCTTTCTTT,TRBD1,TRBJ1-1,TRBV7-8,few
CASSQTSVVTDTQYF,TGTGCCAGCAGCCAGACTAGCGTTGTTACAGATACGCAGTATTTT,TRBD2,TRBJ2-3,TRBV7-2,-
CASSDLPRLLNTGELFF,TGTGCCAGCAGCGATCTCCCGCGGCTTCTGAACACCGGGGAGCTGTTTTTT,-,TRBJ2-2,TRBV4-2,-
CSASVGEYGYTF,TGCAGTGCTAGCGTGGGGGAGTATGGCTACACCTTC,-,TRBJ1-2,TRBV20-1,few
CASSPLQGGRYGYTF,TGTGCCAGCAGCCCCCTGCAGGGTGGAAGGTATGGCTACACCTTC,-,TRBJ1-2,TRBV3-1,-
CSAQQAGREVYEQYF,TGCAGTGCCCAACAAGCAGGGCGGGAAGTCTACGAGCAGTACTTC,-,TRBJ2-7,TRBV20-1,-
CASSEGRGATNEKLFF,TGCGCCAGCAGTGAGGGCCGGGGAGCAACTAATGAAAAACTGTTTTTT,-,TRBJ1-4,TRBV10-1,few
CASSQVRVEEQFF,TGCGCCAGCAGCCAAGTCAGGGTCGAGGAGCAGTTCTTC,-,TRBJ2-1,TRBV4-1,-
CSAGDSIYEQYF,TGCAGCGCAGGGGACAGTATCTACGAGCAGTACTTC,TRBD1,TRBJ2-7,TRBV29-1,few